This TCR beta chain was identified during a study of cytotoxic CD8 clonotypes in ibrutinib-treated CLL. This table comes from immunoSEQ multiplex PCR, and its TCRdb copy is limited to in-frame clones, with some not included. The sample yields about 140,000 clones, approximately 80% seen once. Per the germline V gene, CDR1 is MNHNS and CDR2 is SASEGT. Trimming removed 7 bases at V and 6 bases at J, with 13 bases between. The CDR3 loop spans 13 amino acids. The chain joins TRBV6-1 to TRBJ2-1, with a tentative D call TRBD2 (5 bases). The input for sequencing was PBMCs, taken after 12 months of ibrutinib treatment. This sequence originates from a human donor with chronic lymphocytic leukemia. The CDR3 reads CASNPRGGNEQFF. CDR3 in DNA: TGTGCCAGCAACCCCCGGGGTGGCAATGAGCAGTTCTTC.